What follows is one T cell receptor beta chain and its context. The V segment lost 4 bases and the J segment 5 bases; nucleotides outside the gene matches: 3. The CDR3 contains 15 residues. Germline CDR1 SGHVS, CDR2 FNYEAQ. The data derive from a study of blood T cell repertoires in COVID-19. Sequencing was performed with immunoSEQ multiplex PCR; in TCRdb, only in-frame clones are kept and a portion is missing. The repertoire consists of 150,000 to 180,000 clones, with about four fifths occurring once and the leading ten covering around 28%. The V call is TRBV7-6, the J call TRBJ2-1; 12 positions match TRBD2. Sample: peripheral blood. This clonotype was sampled from a woman aged 55-70 years with acute or convalescent COVID-19. CDR3 sequence: CASSWTSGANNEQFF. CDR3 sequence (DNA): TGTGCCAGCAGCTGGACTAGCGGGGCAAACAATGAGCAGTTCTTC.